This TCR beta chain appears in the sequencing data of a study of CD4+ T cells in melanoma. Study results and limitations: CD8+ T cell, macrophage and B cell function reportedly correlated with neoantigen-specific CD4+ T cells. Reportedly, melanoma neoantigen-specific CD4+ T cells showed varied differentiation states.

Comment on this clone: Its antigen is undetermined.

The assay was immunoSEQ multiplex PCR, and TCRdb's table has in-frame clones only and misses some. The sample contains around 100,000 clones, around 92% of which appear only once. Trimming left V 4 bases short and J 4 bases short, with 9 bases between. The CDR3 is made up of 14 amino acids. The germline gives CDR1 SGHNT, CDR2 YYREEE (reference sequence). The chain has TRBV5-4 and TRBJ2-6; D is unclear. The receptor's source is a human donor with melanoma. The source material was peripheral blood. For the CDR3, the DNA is TGTGCCAGCAGCCCGGGTGGAGGGGCCAACGTCCTGACTTTC. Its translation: CASSPGGGANVLTF.